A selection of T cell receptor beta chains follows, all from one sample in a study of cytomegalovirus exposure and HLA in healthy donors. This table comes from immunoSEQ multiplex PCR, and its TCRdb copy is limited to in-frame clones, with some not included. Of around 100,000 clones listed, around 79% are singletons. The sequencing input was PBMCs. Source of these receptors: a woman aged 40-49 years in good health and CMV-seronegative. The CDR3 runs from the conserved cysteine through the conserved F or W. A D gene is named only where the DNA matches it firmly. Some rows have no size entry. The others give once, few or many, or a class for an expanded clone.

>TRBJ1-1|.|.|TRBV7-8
TGTGCCAGCAGCTTCGGAGGGAGGGGTTGGAACACTGAAGCTTTCTTT
CASSFGGRGWNTEAFF
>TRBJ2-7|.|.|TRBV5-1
TGCGCCAGCAATCCCGTAAGTAGCTCCTACGAGCAGTACTTC
CASNPVSSSYEQYF
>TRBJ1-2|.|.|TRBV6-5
TGTGCCAGCAGCCCCCCCGGGACATCTCATGGCTACACCTTC
CASSPPGTSHGYTF
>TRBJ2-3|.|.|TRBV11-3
TGTGCCAGCAGCCCCTCCGCGGGTTCAGATACGCAGTATTTT
CASSPSAGSDTQYF
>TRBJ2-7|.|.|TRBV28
TGTGCCAGCACAATTGGGGACAATTACTACGAGCAGTACTTC
CASTIGDNYYEQYF
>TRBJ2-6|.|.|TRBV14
TGTGCCAGCAGCCAAGGGAGACTAGGTGGGGCCAACGTCCTGACTTTC
CASSQGRLGGANVLTF
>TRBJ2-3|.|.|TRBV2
TGTGCCAGCAGTGAACTGTTAGGGGAAGATGGCACAGATACGCAGTATTTT
CASSELLGEDGTDTQYF
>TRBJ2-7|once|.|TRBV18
TGTGCCAGCTCGTGGGGATCAAGGGAGTACGAGCAGTACTTC
CASSWGSREYEQYF
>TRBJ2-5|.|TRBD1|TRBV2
TGTGCCAGCAGTGCGGACAGGCAAGAGACCCAGTACTTC
CASSADRQETQYF
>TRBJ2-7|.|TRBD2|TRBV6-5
TGTGCCAGCAGCCGGGGGGGGAGCGATTACTACGAGCAGTACTTC
CASSRGGSDYYEQYF
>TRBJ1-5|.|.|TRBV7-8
TGTGCCAGCAGCTTAGCGCGGGGGGGTCAGCCCCAGCATTTT
CASSLARGGQPQHF
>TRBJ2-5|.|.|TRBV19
TGTGCCAGTAGCCAGGGTGGGGAGACCCAGTACTTC
CASSQGGETQYF
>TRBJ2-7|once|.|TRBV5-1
TGCGCCAGCAGCTTGGGGGACTCCCGAGGGTCTTACGAGCAGTACTTC
CASSLGDSRGSYEQYF
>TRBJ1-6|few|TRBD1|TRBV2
TGTGCCAGCAGACCCACGACAGGGGGCGGTTCACCCCTCCACTTT
CASRPTTGGGSPLHF
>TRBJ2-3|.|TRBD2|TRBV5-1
TGCGCCAGCAGCTCGGTGATAGCGGGGGTCCTGGGGGGCTCGGATACGCAGTATTTT
CASSSVIAGVLGGSDTQYF
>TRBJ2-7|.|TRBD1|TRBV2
TGTGCCACCGCGGACAGGTACGAGCAGTACTTC
CATADRYEQYF
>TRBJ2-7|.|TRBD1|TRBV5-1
TGCGCCAGCAGCTCAGGTTTGACAGGGGAGCCGGACGAGCAGTACTTC
CASSSGLTGEPDEQYF
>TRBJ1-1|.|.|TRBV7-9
TGTGCCAGCAGCTTAGCCACAACAGGGAACACTGAAGCTTTCTTT
CASSLATTGNTEAFF
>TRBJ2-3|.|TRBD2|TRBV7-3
TGTGCCAGCAGCTTAGAACCCGGGACTAGGGGCACAGATACGCAGTATTTT
CASSLEPGTRGTDTQYF
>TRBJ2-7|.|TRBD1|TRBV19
TGTGCCAGTAATCTCGGGGGACAGGGGGGTGAGCAGTACTTC
CASNLGGQGGEQYF
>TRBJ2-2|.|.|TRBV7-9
TGTTCCAGCAGTTTCAAACAAGCGACGAACACCGGGGAGCTGTTTTTT
CSSSFKQATNTGELFF
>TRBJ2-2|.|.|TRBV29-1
TGCGCCTTCGGACAGTTTTACACCGGGGAGCTGTTTTTT
CAFGQFYTGELFF
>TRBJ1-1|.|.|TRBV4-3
TGCGCCAGCAGCCCAGAGTTCGGGAAGTCGGGCGCGGCTTTCTTT
CASSPEFGKSGAAFF
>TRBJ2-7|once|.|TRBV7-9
TGTGCCAGCAGCTGGGCGGGAAGCTACGAGCAGTACTTC
CASSWAGSYEQYF
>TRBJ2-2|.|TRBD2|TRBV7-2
TGTGCCAGCAGCCCCGGGAGGGCGAACACCGGGGAGCTGTTTTTT
CASSPGRANTGELFF
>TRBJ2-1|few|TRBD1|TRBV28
TGTGCCAGCAGTCAGCCAGGGGGCATGGTCAATGAGCAGTTCTTC
CASSQPGGMVNEQFF
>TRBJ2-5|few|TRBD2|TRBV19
TGTGCCAGTAGTATTGGCGCTAGCGGGACACGGGAGACCCAGTACTTC
CASSIGASGTRETQYF
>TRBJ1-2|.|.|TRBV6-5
TGTGCCAGCAGTTACTCGTCAGGGGCTAACTATGGCTACACCTTC
CASSYSSGANYGYTF
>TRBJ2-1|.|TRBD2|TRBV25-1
TGTGCCAGCAGTTTAACGGGGGGGTACAATGAGCAGTTCTTC
CASSLTGGYNEQFF
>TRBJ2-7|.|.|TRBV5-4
TGTGCCAGCAGCTTGGGACTAGGCTCCGAGCAGTACTTC
CASSLGLGSEQYF
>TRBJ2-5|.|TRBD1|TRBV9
TGTGCCAGCAGCGCAACGGGACAGGGGCAAGAGACCCAGTACTTC
CASSATGQGQETQYF
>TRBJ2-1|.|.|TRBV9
TGTGCCAGCAGCGCCCGTGAGCGAAGCTCCTACAATGAGCAGTTCTTC
CASSARERSSYNEQFF
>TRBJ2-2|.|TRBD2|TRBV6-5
TGTGCCAGCGGGCGGGAGCGGAGCACCGGGGAGCTGTTTTTT
CASGRERSTGELFF
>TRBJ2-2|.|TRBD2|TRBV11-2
TGTGCCAGCAGCTTAACCCGGGTCACTAGCGAAAGTACCGGGGAGCTGTTTTTT
CASSLTRVTSESTGELFF
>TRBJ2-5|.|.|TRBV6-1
TGTGCCAGCAATTTAGCCCCAGAGACCCAGTACTTC
CASNLAPETQYF
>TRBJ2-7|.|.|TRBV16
TGTGCCAGCAGCCTAATGGACAGAAACTCCTACGAGCAGTACTTC
CASSLMDRNSYEQYF
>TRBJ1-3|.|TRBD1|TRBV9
TGTGCCAGCAGCGTAGGGGACAGGGCTGGAAACACCATATATTTT
CASSVGDRAGNTIYF
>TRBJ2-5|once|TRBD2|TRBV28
TGTGCCAGCAGGTCTGGACTAGCGGGAGATCCGACCCAGTACTTC
CASRSGLAGDPTQYF
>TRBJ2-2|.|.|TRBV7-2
TGTGCCAGCAGCTCTTCTAAAATCCAGGAGAACACCGGGGAGCTGTTTTTT
CASSSSKIQENTGELFF
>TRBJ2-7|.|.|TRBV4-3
TGCGCCAGCAGCCACCACCGGGCCTACGAGCAGTACTTC
CASSHHRAYEQYF
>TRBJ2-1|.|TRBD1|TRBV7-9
TGTGCCAGCAGCGCCCGGGACAGGGTCCTCAATGAGCAGTTCTTC
CASSARDRVLNEQFF
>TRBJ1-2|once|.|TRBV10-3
TGTGCCATCAGTGTTGGGGGGGACTATGGCTACACCTTC
CAISVGGDYGYTF
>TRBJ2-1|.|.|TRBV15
TGTGCCACCAGCAGAGTAGGTCTAGTGAGGCACAATGAGCAGTTCTTC
CATSRVGLVRHNEQFF
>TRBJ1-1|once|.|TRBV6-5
TGTGCCAGCAGCACAGCTTACACTGAAGCTTTCTTT
CASSTAYTEAFF